Sequencing of this TCR beta chain was carried out in a study of Graves' ophthalmopathy and Graves' hyperthyroidism. Study observations and caveats: Discrimination between ophthalmopathy and stable hyperthyroidism by a 13-signature model showed about 88% sensitivity and roughly 81% specificity. The model predicted ophthalmopathy progression with roughly 70% sensitivity and around 74% specificity.

Each diagnosis was determined on the basis of clinical symptoms, serum thyroxine, TRAb, thyroid ultrasound and orbital computed tomography. Note on this clonotype: Its antigen is not identified.

The sequenced template was RNA, covering the TCR beta CDR3 region. The library came from an HTBI-primed first-round RT-PCR and a second-round multiplex PCR. TCRdb used MiXCR to reprocess the multiplex PCR reads, holding one entry per CDR3 protein. The sample consists of around 1.1 million distinct CDR3 sequences, less than 45% of them appearing once. The clonotype comes from an adult man with Graves' hyperthyroidism. Sequenced sample: peripheral blood or thyroid tissue (not recorded which).

The DNA of the CDR3 is TGCGCCAGCAGCTTGGTGGGCCCGCAGGACGAGCAGTACTTC. Encoded protein: CASSLVGPQDEQYF. The chain carries TRBV5-1 and TRBJ2-7; D unclear. This CDR3 contains 14 residues. Germline V gives CDR1 SGHRS, CDR2 YFSETQ. Trimming cost V 0 bases and J 5 bases, with 12 bases left between them.